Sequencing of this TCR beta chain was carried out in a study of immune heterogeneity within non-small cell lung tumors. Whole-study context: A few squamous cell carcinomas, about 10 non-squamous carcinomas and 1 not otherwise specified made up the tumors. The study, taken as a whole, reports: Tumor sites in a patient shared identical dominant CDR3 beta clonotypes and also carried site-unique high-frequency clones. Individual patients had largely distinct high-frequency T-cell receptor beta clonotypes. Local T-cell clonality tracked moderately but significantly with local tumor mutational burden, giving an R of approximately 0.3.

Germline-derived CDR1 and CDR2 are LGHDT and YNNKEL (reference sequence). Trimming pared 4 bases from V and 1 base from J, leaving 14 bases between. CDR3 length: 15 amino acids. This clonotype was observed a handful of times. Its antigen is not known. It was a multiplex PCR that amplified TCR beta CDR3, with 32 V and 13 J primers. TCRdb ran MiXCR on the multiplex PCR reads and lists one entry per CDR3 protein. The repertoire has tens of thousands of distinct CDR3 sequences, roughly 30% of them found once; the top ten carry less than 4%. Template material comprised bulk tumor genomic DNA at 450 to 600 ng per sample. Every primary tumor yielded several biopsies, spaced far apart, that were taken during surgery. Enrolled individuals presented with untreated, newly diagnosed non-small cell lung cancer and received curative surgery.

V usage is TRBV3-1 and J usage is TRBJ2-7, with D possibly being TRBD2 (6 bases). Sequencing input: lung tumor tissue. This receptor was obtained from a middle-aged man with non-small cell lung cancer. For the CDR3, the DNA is TGTGCCAGCAGCCCACCGGGACTCTATTCCTACGAGCAGTACTTC. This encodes CASSPPGLYSYEQYF.